The 5 T cell receptor beta chains reported below all come from one sample, sequenced in a study of cytomegalovirus exposure and HLA in healthy donors. Primers included in the PCR were 60 Vbeta and 13 Jbeta primers. Profiling relied on immunoSEQ multiplex PCR, and the TCRdb table lists in-frame clones only, not all of them. The repertoire holds about 200,000 clones, with 77% as singletons. Source material: PBMCs. Receptor source: a woman aged 25-40 years in good health and CMV-seropositive.

The chain has TRBV11-3 and TRBJ2-7; maybe TRBD1 (5 bases). Germline V gives CDR1 SGHNT, CDR2 YENEEA. CDR3 length equals 15 residues. Trimming removed 1 base from V and 1 base from J, with 11 bases in between. DNA for the CDR3: TGTGCCAGCAGCTTAGCGTCGACAGATTCCTACGAGCAGTACTTC. Amino acid sequence: CASSLASTDSYEQYF.

The J gene is TRBJ1-4, the V gene TRBV7-2, with D perhaps matching TRBD1 (5 bases). This CDR3 has 14 amino acids. Germline loops: CDR1 SGHTA, CDR2 FQGNSA. The ends were cut back, 5 bases at V and 8 bases at J, with 15 bases in the middle. The CDR3 here is CASSPGGVREKLFF. As DNA, the CDR3 is TGTGCCAGCAGCCCCGGGGGGGTACGAGAAAAACTGTTTTTT.

V is TRBV7-2 and J is TRBJ2-1; no definite D call. Germline V gives CDR1 SGHTA, CDR2 FQGNSA. The V and J ends lost 2 bases and 7 bases respectively, with 15 bases between them. CDR3 size: 15 residues. The DNA for the CDR3 is TGTGCCAGCAGCTTAAAGCGCCCCTACGGGAATGAGCAGTTCTTC. Translation: CASSLKRPYGNEQFF.

J is TRBJ1-1 and V is TRBV28; D gene ambiguous. V shed 7 bases and J shed 2 bases, with 11 bases lying between them. The V gene's germline CDR1 is MDHEN and CDR2 SYDVKM. This CDR3 has 13 amino acids. CDR3 DNA sequence: TGTGCCAGCACCGTTGCCGGTAACACTGAAGCTTTCTTT. Translated, it gives CASTVAGNTEAFF.

J is TRBJ2-3 and V is TRBV19; D perhaps matches TRBD1 (6 bases). Germline CDR1 LNHDA, CDR2 SQIVND (reference sequence). Between the trimmed V and J ends, which lost 3 bases and 5 bases, there was a span of 15 bases. CDR3 length: 15 amino acids. CDR3 sequence: CASSMAQGKLDTQYF. The CDR3 region has the DNA TGTGCCAGTAGTATGGCACAGGGTAAGTTAGATACGCAGTATTTT.